What follows describes a single TCR beta chain. This sample was taken from a study of blood T cell repertoires in COVID-19. Study information: From T cells, B-cell-depleted T cells, or PBMCs came the material, which was cDNA or gDNA.

The CDR3 has 17 amino acids. Germline V CDR1 and CDR2: SGHRS, YFSETQ. Trimming took 0 bases from V and 5 from J; bases not matched to a gene: 5. Libraries were prepared by immunoSEQ multiplex PCR; TCRdb keeps only in-frame clonotypes and omits some of them. This table holds about 75,000 clones, more than 75% found once. The V call is TRBV5-1, the J call TRBJ2-3; 14 nucleotides line up with TRBD2. Sequences were obtained from peripheral blood. The TCR originated in a human donor in a cohort sampled during active COVID-19. CDR3 sequence: CASSLGLAGGLVDTQYF. The DNA of the CDR3 is TGCGCCAGCAGCTTGGGACTAGCGGGGGGGCTTGTAGATACGCAGTATTTT.